Below, one TCR beta chain is given with its context. Authors' methods: Amplification from reference gene primers served as the basis for estimated nucleated cell counts. Data came from immunoSEQ multiplex PCR; TCRdb stores just in-frame clones and leaves some out. For V, J and clone size, that table is used; D and trimming come from the DNA. The sample carries about 120,000 clones, almost 85% recorded once. These data come from a study of blood T cell repertoires in COVID-19. Study-level background: COVID-19 samples from acute and convalescent phases originated in the United States, Italy and Spain.

The TCR originated in a man between 65 and 85 years old with active or convalescent COVID-19. Sequenced material: peripheral blood.

The CDR3 region is CASSSKAGGPQPQHF. CDR3 in DNA: TGTGCCAGCAGTTCAAAAGCGGGGGGCCCTCAGCCCCAGCATTTT. The chain employs TRBV27 and TRBJ1-5; possibly TRBD1 for D (6 bases). The CDR3 is made up of 15 amino acids. With 4 bases removed from V and 6 bases from J, the gap between germline ends came to 16 bases. From germline, CDR1 is MNHEY and CDR2 SMNVEV (reference sequence).